The T cell receptor (beta chain) described here comes from a study of shared T cell receptors in the human thymus. Data came from immunoSEQ multiplex PCR; TCRdb stores just in-frame clones and leaves some out. The sample lists a few hundred thousand clones, more than 85% occurring once. CDR1 is DFQATT, CDR2 SNEGSKA, per germline (reference sequence). The CDR3 contains 10 residues. The receptor was isolated from a human donor. The sample was thymocytes. V and J are TRBV20-1 and TRBJ2-7; tentatively, D is TRBD2 (5 bases). The CDR3 region is CRALADEQYF. The CDR3 region has the DNA TGCAGGGCCCTAGCTGACGAGCAGTACTTC.